These T cell receptor beta chains were read from a single sample in a study of cytomegalovirus exposure and HLA in healthy donors. The table came from immunoSEQ multiplex PCR; TCRdb's copy has only in-frame clones and leaves some out. The table includes some 350,000 clones, 87% detected once. The sequenced material came from PBMCs. Source of these receptors: a woman younger than 45 in good health and CMV-seropositive. Each CDR3 is given with its conserved first and last residue. A D gene is named only where the DNA matches it firmly. Clone size is stated in some rows and not others, as once, few, many or a class when expanded.

TRBV18	NA	NA	TRBJ1-2	TGTGCCAGCTCACCAAGTCCGGACCGTGGCTACACCTTC	CASSPSPDRGYTF
TRBV7-6	NA	NA	TRBJ2-3	TGTGCCAGCAGCTTAGGTGGGAGTCGCACAGATACGCAGTATTTT	CASSLGGSRTDTQYF
TRBV6-5	NA	once	TRBJ1-5	TGTGCCAGCAGTTACGGGGGGGGAAGGGGTCAGCCCCAGCATTTT	CASSYGGGRGQPQHF
TRBV7-3	NA	NA	TRBJ2-2	TGTGCCAGCAGCGCGCCGGATTGGGGGGACACCGGGGAGCTGTTTTTT	CASSAPDWGDTGELFF
TRBV7-3	NA	NA	TRBJ2-7	TGTGCCAGCAGCTTAGCCCAGGGGTACGAGCAGTACTTC	CASSLAQGYEQYF
TRBV6-4	NA	NA	TRBJ1-1	TGTGCCAGCAGTACCCCAAAGGGCACTGAAGCTTTCTTT	CASSTPKGTEAFF
TRBV19	NA	NA	TRBJ2-3	TGTGCCAGTAGTTACGGGGTAGATACGCAGTATTTT	CASSYGVDTQYF
TRBV5-1	NA	NA	TRBJ2-3	TGCGCCAGCAGCTTGGAACAGCTCACAGATACGCAGTATTTT	CASSLEQLTDTQYF
TRBV13	TRBD2	NA	TRBJ2-7	TGTGCCAGCAGCTTGGGTTCTAGCGGGTCCTCCTACGAGCAGTACTTC	CASSLGSSGSSYEQYF
TRBV6-5	NA	NA	TRBJ1-2	TGTGCCAGCAGTTACTCCCGCCAGGGGACTGGCTACACCTTC	CASSYSRQGTGYTF
TRBV27	TRBD2	NA	TRBJ2-1	TGTGCCAGCAATATACTAGCGGGACACTACAATGAGCAGTTCTTC	CASNILAGHYNEQFF
TRBV19	TRBD2	NA	TRBJ2-1	TGTGCCAGTAGCCCGGCTAGCGGGGGGATGGGTGAGCAGTTCTTC	CASSPASGGMGEQFF
TRBV6-5	TRBD1	NA	TRBJ1-1	TGTGCCAGCAGTTACTCGGTTGACAGGGGAGGCACTGAAGCTTTCTTT	CASSYSVDRGGTEAFF
TRBV5-1	NA	NA	TRBJ1-6	TGCGCCAGCAGCTTGGCCGTTAATTCACCCCTCCACTTT	CASSLAVNSPLHF
TRBV28	TRBD2	NA	TRBJ2-1	TGTGCCAGCAGTATCCCCGGGACTAGCATCCATGAGCAGTTCTTC	CASSIPGTSIHEQFF
TRBV7-9	NA	NA	TRBJ2-7	TGTGCCAGCAGCCCCGGGGCACCTCGCTACGAGCAGTACTTC	CASSPGAPRYEQYF
TRBV27	NA	NA	TRBJ2-4	TGTGCCAGCAGTTCACAGGGAAACATTCAGTACTTC	CASSSQGNIQYF
TRBV7-2	NA	NA	TRBJ1-2	TGTGCCAGCAGCTTAGGGGTTGCGGGGAGGAATGGCTACACCTTC	CASSLGVAGRNGYTF
TRBV30	NA	NA	TRBJ2-3	TGTGCCTGGAGTTTAGACGCGGGGTTCACAGATACGCAGTATTTT	CAWSLDAGFTDTQYF
TRBV4-3	TRBD2	NA	TRBJ2-1	TGCGCCAGCAGCCAAGATCAAAGCGGGAGGGCGTACAATGAGCAGTTCTTC	CASSQDQSGRAYNEQFF
TRBV28	NA	NA	TRBJ1-4	TGTGCCAGCAGACGCGACATTGAAAAACTGTTTTTT	CASRRDIEKLFF
TRBV10-1	NA	NA	TRBJ1-6	TGCGCCAGCAGAGATTCACCCCTCCACTTT	CASRDSPLHF
TRBV5-1	TRBD1	NA	TRBJ2-7	TGCGCCAGCAGCTTGAGGGACAGGGGGGCCGAGCAGTACTTC	CASSLRDRGAEQYF
TRBV15	NA	NA	TRBJ1-2	TGTGCCACCCGAGGGGGGTTTGGCTACACCTTC	CATRGGFGYTF
TRBV18	NA	once	TRBJ1-1	TGTGCCAGCTCACCGGGGGTTACTGAAGCTTTCTTT	CASSPGVTEAFF
TRBV30	NA	NA	TRBJ1-1	TGTGCCTGGAATTTACAAGTGAACACTGAAGCTTTCTTT	CAWNLQVNTEAFF
TRBV28	NA	once	TRBJ2-7	TGTGCCAGCAGTTTGGGGGGAACCTCTACAATCTCCTACGAGCAGTACTTC	CASSLGGTSTISYEQYF
TRBV27	NA	NA	TRBJ2-2	TGTGCCAGCACTCCTAACACCGGGGAGCTGTTTTTT	CASTPNTGELFF
TRBV30	NA	NA	TRBJ2-7	TGTGCCTGGAGTAAAATCTCCTACGAGCAGTACTTC	CAWSKISYEQYF
TRBV6-5	NA	NA	TRBJ1-4	TGTGCCAGCAGTTACGTACCTAATGAAAAACTGTTTTTT	CASSYVPNEKLFF
TRBV7-7	NA	NA	TRBJ1-4	TGTGCCAGCAGCTTGAACCGGGAAGGAAAACTGTTTTTT	CASSLNREGKLFF
TRBV5-5	NA	NA	TRBJ2-7	TGTGCCAGCAGCTTGGGACAGAGCTACGAGCAGTACTTC	CASSLGQSYEQYF
TRBV4-3	TRBD2	once	TRBJ2-7	TGCGCCAGCAGCCAAGCGGGTAGCGGGGGTACCTACGAGCAGTACTTC	CASSQAGSGGTYEQYF
TRBV27	NA	NA	TRBJ2-1	TGTGCCAGCAGTTTAGGTGGGGGGATGTTCAGCCCCTACAATGAGCAGTTCTTC	CASSLGGGMFSPYNEQFF
TRBV5-6	NA	once	TRBJ2-7	TGTGCCAGCAGCTTGCTACCCGGGGCTGGCTCCTACGAGCAGTACTTC	CASSLLPGAGSYEQYF
TRBV15	TRBD2	NA	TRBJ2-5	TGTGCCACCCGCGGGCGGGAGGGCCCGAGTCCCCAAGAGACCCAGTACTTC	CATRGREGPSPQETQYF
TRBV9	TRBD2	NA	TRBJ2-7	TGTGCCAGCAGCGCCCGGGGACTAGCGGGATCTTACGAGCAGTACTTC	CASSARGLAGSYEQYF
TRBV11-2	NA	NA	TRBJ2-5	TGTGCCAGCAGCTTAGGTGGGGGAGAGACCCAGTACTTC	CASSLGGGETQYF
TRBV18	NA	NA	TRBJ1-6	TGTGCCAGCTCACCTGGGGATGGGGATTCACCCCTCCACTTT	CASSPGDGDSPLHF
TRBV28	TRBD2	NA	TRBJ2-7	TGTGCCAGCAGGCCTAGCGGGGGGGCCTACGAGCAGTACTTC	CASRPSGGAYEQYF
TRBV19	NA	NA	TRBJ2-7	TGTGCCAGTAGATTTGCAATCACGGGGGCAAAGGAGTACGAGCAGTACTTC	CASRFAITGAKEYEQYF
TRBV11-2	TRBD1	NA	TRBJ2-2	TGTGCCAGCAGAGAGAGTCACAGGGGGCTGTTGAACACCGGGGAGCTGTTTTTT	CASRESHRGLLNTGELFF
TRBV19	NA	NA	TRBJ1-5	TGTGCCAGTAGTGCCCCGGGGAGGGACCGTCATCAGCCCCAGCATTTT	CASSAPGRDRHQPQHF
TRBV27	TRBD2	NA	TRBJ2-7	TGTGCCAGCAGTTCGGGACTAGCGGGAGTGGACGAGCAGTACTTC	CASSSGLAGVDEQYF
TRBV18	NA	few	TRBJ2-7	TGTGCCAGCTCCGACACCTACGAGCAGTACTTC	CASSDTYEQYF
TRBV4-3	NA	NA	TRBJ2-2	TGCGCCAGCAGCCAAGACCTAGTCGGTAGCACCGGGGAGCTGTTTTTT	CASSQDLVGSTGELFF
TRBV29-1	NA	NA	TRBJ1-4	TGCAGCGCTTTAGACGGTAATGAAAAACTGTTTTTT	CSALDGNEKLFF
TRBV28	NA	NA	TRBJ1-2	TGTGCCAGCAGAACTGACGGAAAAACGGACTATGGCTACACCTTC	CASRTDGKTDYGYTF
TRBV5-8	NA	NA	TRBJ2-7	TGTGCCAGCAGCTTGTTAACGGGTGTATACGAGCAGTACTTC	CASSLLTGVYEQYF
TRBV11-3	NA	once	TRBJ2-7	TGTGCCAGCAGCGAAAGGGATTACGAGCAGTACTTC	CASSERDYEQYF
TRBV6-5	NA	NA	TRBJ1-1	TGTGCCAGCAGTTCCAACCCAGGTGACTCTGAAGCTTTCTTT	CASSSNPGDSEAFF
TRBV5-4	TRBD1	NA	TRBJ1-2	TGTGCCAGCAGCCCCACAGGGGGCGCGGATGGCTACACCTTC	CASSPTGGADGYTF
TRBV19	NA	NA	TRBJ2-7	TGTGCCAGTAGTATGGGGCAGGTCGACGAGCAGTACTTC	CASSMGQVDEQYF
TRBV7-8	TRBD2	NA	TRBJ2-7	TGTGCCAGCAGCTTAGAACTAGCGGGAGACGAGCAGTACTTC	CASSLELAGDEQYF
TRBV11-2	TRBD1	NA	TRBJ2-7	TGTGCCAGCAGTCGTCCGGGACAGGGGTACGGATACGAGCAGTACTTC	CASSRPGQGYGYEQYF
TRBV19	NA	NA	TRBJ1-1	TGTGCCAGTAGTATAGGCGACAGGGAAGCTTTCTTT	CASSIGDREAFF